This T cell receptor beta chain is from a study of identical twins. Points from the study as a whole: Compared with unrelated sharing, twin-shared out-of-frame alpha sequences had more low-probability sequences. Invariant MAIT and iNKT cells may have partly biased zero-insertion analyses. Clonotypes of the beta chain that were abundant in cord blood carried fewer insertions (memory repertoires showed none).

Via MiXCR, TCRdb re-called the 5' RACE reads, giving one row per CDR3 protein. This table holds about 890,000 distinct CDR3 sequences, approximately 13% found once. Trimming took 7 bases from V and 7 from J, leaving 8 bases between them. CDR1 and CDR2 (germline): MNHNS, SASEGT. The CDR3 sequence is 11 residues long. This clonotype was picked up many times. The antigen remains undetermined. The sample also formed part of further work on yellow fever vaccine responses in identical twins.

The sequencing sample was made of PBMCs. This receptor was identified in a young woman in good health. V and J are TRBV6-1 and TRBJ2-1; D remains unclear. In DNA form, the CDR3 reads TGTGCCAGCAAGGGCGGTAATGAGCAGTTCTTC. It encodes CASKGGNEQFF.